This T cell receptor beta chain was sequenced for a study of T cells after yellow fever vaccination (dated 2019 in TCRdb). About the study as a whole: The SMART-Seq v4 Ultra Low Input RNA kit was used to prepare libraries from fractions with low cell numbers. To follow T-cell clones before and after primary and booster YFV17D yellow fever vaccination, bulk TCR alpha and beta repertoires were sequenced over time. Two healthy male donors, one aged 18 to 29 and one aged 30 to 40 years, were included in the cohort. Blood samples were taken at several timepoints before and after primary and secondary immunization, and bulk PBMC replicates and cell subsets were isolated. The investigation overall reported the following: The study included only a couple of donors, which limits how far the findings can be generalized. A small fraction of clonotypes appeared in both the CD4 and CD8 compartments, likely as a result of convergent recombination. Computational filtering was required because FACS-sorted repertoires could contain abundant contaminating clonotypes from the bulk population. The secondary T-cell response was weaker than the primary response but faster, peaking on day 5 instead of day 15. After the booster, most clones that had expanded after primary vaccination were detected again (around 97% of CD4 and more than 85% of CD8), suggesting broad maintenance of memory.

V loses 10 bases, J loses 10 bases, and the germline ends lie 14 bases apart. CDR1 ENHRY and CDR2 SYGVKD were looked up in the germline V gene. Reading from cysteine to phenylalanine, the CDR3 counts 11 amino acids. CDR3 DNA is the only sequence kept; it has 33 bases, read in frame from the first base. TCR cDNA was synthesized by 5'RACE template switching, through which a universal primer site and unique molecular identifiers were introduced. Priming for cDNA synthesis came from both the TCR alpha and TCR beta constant segments. Libraries were amplified in two PCR steps, with sample barcodes and sequencing adapters added in the second step. Sequencing of libraries was done on Illumina HiSeq 2500 (2x100 bp) or NovaSeq (2x150 bp). Regarding the original processing steps: MIGEC handled demultiplexing of reads and collapsing into UMI consensus sequences, while MiXCR performed V(D)J alignment. Vaccine-responding clonotypes were defined with edgeR using replicate PBMC samples, requiring FDR below 0.01 and a log2 fold change above 5 up to day 15. Bulk clonotypes were assigned CD4 or CD8 identity according to which sequenced CD4 or CD8 repertoire held them at higher abundance. The public reads were reprocessed in TCRdb via fastp at Q25 and MiXCR, keeping in-frame beta chains. All rows with the same CDR3 protein become a single entry with the most common DNA and genes. TCRdb's processing, not the study's, gives the V and J calls here. The sample table holds about 350,000 distinct CDR3 sequences, of which 9.5% to 13% were seen once. Together, the top ten hold around 19% of the sample.

This specimen's treatment or condition label, interpreted: live attenuated yellow fever vaccine strain. At every blood-draw timepoint, two biological replicates of bulk PBMCs were collected. A standard Ficoll-Paque protocol was used to isolate PBMCs from peripheral blood. TriZol was used to extract RNA from bulk PBMCs, CD4 and CD8 fractions, and dextramer-positive and dextramer-negative fractions. About this clonotype: Its recognized antigen is unknown. No per-base quality is available; no much larger clone lies one base away.

This receptor was obtained from a man aged 18 to 29 who received the YFV17D yellow fever vaccine. The rearrangement combines TRBV10-3 with TRBJ2-1, with a weak D call of TRBD2 (6 bases match). Sequenced material: PBMCs, taken on the day of the first yellow fever vaccination. The DNA sequence is TGTGCCACCCGGACGGGGAGGGAGCAGTTCTTC. Translated, it reads CATRTGREQFF.